This T cell receptor beta chain emerged from a study of cytomegalovirus exposure and HLA in healthy donors. Study as a whole: Both the 120 validation repertoires and the 600 to 750 first-cohort repertoires used the same platform, as reported by a later analysis. General study findings and limits: Specific recognition of CMV antigens was confirmed in vitro for a few chains (all CMV-associated). First-cohort TCR clusters tended to co-occur in the 120 or so validation repertoires, a later analysis found.

A note on this clone: The target antigen is unknown.

The method was immunoSEQ multiplex PCR; TCRdb's version includes in-frame clones alone and lacks a portion of them. This table has some 68,000 clones, roughly 97% appearing once. The donors were members of the validation cohort, which comprised under 150 subjects and was separate from the first cohort of 600 to 800 subjects. This CDR3 has 14 amino acids. Germline V CDR1 and CDR2: KGHSH, LQKENI. V lost 3 bases to trimming and J lost 2 bases; unmatched junction nucleotides: 2. The sequence derives from a man younger than 35 in good health and CMV-seronegative. This chain uses TRBV18 with TRBJ2-7; 9 bases fit TRBD1. Sequenced sample: PBMCs. The CDR3 DNA reads TGTGCCAGCTCACCGGGACAGGGAACCTACGAGCAGTACTTC. It encodes CASSPGQGTYEQYF.